This record looks at one T cell receptor beta chain sequence and its context. Its target is not known. Here immunoSEQ multiplex PCR was the method, and the copy in TCRdb shows in-frame clones only, minus some. The sample gives 100,000 to 150,000 clones, about nine tenths of which show up once; approximately 19% is in the top ten. The CDR3 extends over 14 amino acids. Germline-derived CDR1 and CDR2 are LGHDT and YNNKEL (reference sequence). The V end lost 3 bases, the J end lost 4 bases, and 13 bases lay between the germline ends. The data belong to a study of T cell responses to AZD1222 COVID-19 vaccine. Study outcomes and limitations: White British ancestry dominated among donors, who included more females, and clonal diversity was possibly underestimated. CD4 TCRs covered the whole spike, strongest at regions 160-218 and 743-854.

The TCR was taken from an adult in good health. The chain recombines TRBV3-1 (or the pseudogene TRBV3-2) with TRBJ2-7; possibly TRBD2 for D (5 bases). Sample: peripheral blood, taken on day 0 of MenACWY control vaccination. For the CDR3, the DNA is TGTGCCAGCAGCCAGACTATAAGCGGTTACGAGCAGTACTTC. Translated, it gives CASSQTISGYEQYF.